These 10 T cell receptor beta chains originate from one sample sequenced in a study of blood T cell repertoires in COVID-19. Clones were read by immunoSEQ multiplex PCR, and TCRdb kept only the in-frame ones, dropping some. This sample has 200,000 to 250,000 clones, with approximately 89% found just once. The sequenced sample was PBMCs or T cells enriched from blood (not recorded which). The receptors stem from a woman in her twenties or thirties who had been exposed to COVID-19.

This clone was counted only a few times. The CDR3 region is CASSLQHNQPQHF. The CDR3 DNA reads as TGTGCCAGTAGCCTACAGCACAATCAGCCCCAGCATTTT. V and J are TRBV19 and TRBJ1-5; D uncertain. The CDR3 is made up of 13 amino acids. Germline V CDR1 and CDR2: LNHDA, SQIVND (reference sequence). V was cut by 6 bases and J by 3 bases, with 9 bases left in between.

V usage is TRBV19 and J usage is TRBJ1-5, with no clear D. The germline V gene has CDR1 LNHDA and CDR2 SQIVND (reference sequence). CDR3 size: 11 residues. V was trimmed by 6 bases and J by 8 bases, leaving 8 bases between them. CDR3 DNA: TGTGCCAGTAGCACCCCGGAGCCCCAGCATTTT. This gives the protein CASSTPEPQHF.

The chain joins TRBV2 to TRBJ2-7, with D unresolved. Germline-derived CDR1 and CDR2 are SNHLY and FYNNEI. V lost 7 bases and J lost 1, with 8 bases in between. The CDR3 has 12 residues. In nucleotides, the CDR3 is TGTGCCAGCATGCACGGGTCCTACGAGCAGTACTTC. Amino acids: CASMHGSYEQYF.

The J gene is TRBJ1-2, the V gene TRBV30; D is unresolved. CDR3 length: 15 amino acids. Trimming pared 2 bases from V and 5 bases from J, leaving 18 bases between. Germline CDR1 reads GTSNPN; CDR2 reads SVGIG (reference sequence). The CDR3 nucleotides are TGTGCCTGGAGTTCGGACTGGCGGGGTTCATATGGCTACACCTTC. It codes for CAWSSDWRGSYGYTF.

This chain uses TRBV7-3 with TRBJ2-7; 8 bases fit TRBD2. Looked up from germline, CDR1 is SGHTA and CDR2 is FQGTGA. J gave up 5 bases and V 5 bases, and 8 bases lay outside the gene matches. The CDR3 has 14 residues. The CDR3 is CASSPPSGSHEQYF. In nucleotides, the CDR3 is TGTGCCAGCAGCCCACCCAGCGGGAGCCACGAGCAGTACTTC.

This clone was seen a single time. The rearrangement links TRBV5-1 to TRBJ1-4; TRBD1 agrees at 8 bases. The V gene end was trimmed by 2 bases and the J gene end by 6 bases; junction bases not matched to a gene: 3. Germline CDR1 SGHRS, CDR2 YFSETQ. CDR3 length: 14 residues. The CDR3 sequence: CASSFGTGDEKLFF. CDR3 sequence (DNA): TGCGCCAGCAGCTTCGGGACAGGTGATGAAAAACTGTTTTTT.

The V call is TRBV4-2, the J call TRBJ1-2, with D tentatively TRBD1 (6 bases). This CDR3 has 15 residues. Germline CDR1 LGHNA, CDR2 YNFKEQ. V shed 0 bases and J shed 3 bases, with 11 bases lying between them. The CDR3 DNA reads as TGTGCCAGCAGCCAAGATCTGGGGGCGGACTATGGCTACACCTTC. It yields the protein CASSQDLGADYGYTF.

CDR3 DNA: TGTGCCAGCAGTTACTCACGACAGGGCCGGGAGCAGTACTTC. As protein: CASSYSRQGREQYF. This chain joins TRBV6-6 and TRBJ2-7, with 7 bases that match TRBD1. V dropped 0 bases and J dropped 7; count of bases not matched to a gene: 6. CDR1 and CDR2 (germline): MNHNY, SVGAGI (reference sequence). This CDR3 spans 14 amino acids.

V and J are TRBV27 and TRBJ1-3; the D is unclear. The length of the CDR3 is 13 residues. Trimming shortened V by 8 bases and J by 8 bases, and 16 bases separated the two germline ends. CDR1 MNHEY and CDR2 SMNVEV come from the germline V gene (reference sequence). The CDR3 DNA reads as TGTGCCAGCCTTCGAGGGCAGGCGGACACCATATATTTT. It encodes CASLRGQADTIYF.

The sample holds one count of this clone. The chain combines TRBV3-1 (or the pseudogene TRBV3-2) with TRBJ2-3; 12 bases fit TRBD2. The trim removed 4 bases at V and 2 bases at J, leaving 7 bases unmatched. Germline assignment: CDR1 LGHDT and CDR2 YNNKEL (reference sequence). The CDR3 is made up of 17 amino acids. Here the CDR3 reads CASSLTRLAGDTDTQYF. The DNA of the CDR3 is TGTGCCAGCAGCCTCACGAGACTAGCGGGGGACACAGATACGCAGTATTTT.